The 7 T cell receptor beta chains in this list originate from one sample, sequenced in a study of post-analysis software for immune sequencing data. The study's findings and limits: A handful of TRBV segments occurring more often in patients than controls included TRBV5-6, TRBV5-1 and TRBV20-1.

Every TCR beta cDNA library bore unique molecular identifiers. MiXCR, applied by TCRdb to the PCR reads, yields one record per CDR3 protein. The sample has around 190,000 distinct CDR3 sequences, approximately 28% seen once. These TCRs' antigens remain unknown. The sequencing sample was made of blood. These receptors originate from a girl between 2 and 17 years old with multiple sclerosis.

This clonotype was seen repeatedly, ten times or more. The chain recombines TRBV6-4 with TRBJ2-3; D may correspond to TRBD1 or TRBD2 (6 bases each). This CDR3 has 17 residues. The V and J ends lost 2 bases and 2 bases respectively, with 17 bases between them. CDR1 is MRHNA and CDR2 is SNTAGT in the germline V gene. The CDR3 sequence is CASSDHGGTFPTDTQYF. The CDR3 nucleotides read TGTGCCAGCAGTGACCACGGGGGCACCTTCCCCACAGATACGCAGTATTTT.

A word on this clonotype: The junction does not match germline at one end; this may be a read error. The rearrangement links TRBV7-2 to TRBJ2-3; 9 positions agree with TRBD2. The CDR3 sequence is 16 residues long. The germline V gene encodes CDR1 SGHTA and CDR2 FQGNSA. CDR3 DNA sequence: TGTGCCAGTAGCTTATGGGGGCGGGAGGGCCCGTATACGCAGTATTTT. Translating gives CASSLWGREGPYTQYF.

A note on this clonotype: A much more abundant neighbour one base away suggests this may be a read error. The rearrangement links TRBV10-3 to TRBJ2-1, with D maybe TRBD1 (6 bases). CDR1 and CDR2 (germline): ENHRY, SYGVKD. Trimming stripped 2 bases from V and 5 bases from J, with 10 bases between. The CDR3 spans 14 residues. CDR3 protein: CAISERDTHNEQFF. DNA of the CDR3: TGTGCCATCAGTGAGCGGGACACCCACAATGAGCAGTTCTTC.

This clonotype has just a few counts. V is TRBV15 and J is TRBJ1-4, with 7 bases matching TRBD1. The CDR3 loop spans 16 amino acids. Trimming cost V 0 bases and J 4 bases; bases outside gene matches: 5. The germline gives CDR1 LNHNV, CDR2 YYDKDF (reference sequence). The CDR3 reads CATSRERTGNNEKLFF. In DNA form, the CDR3 reads TGTGCCACCAGCAGAGAGCGGACAGGAAATAATGAAAAACTGTTTTTT.

This chain uses TRBV6-6 with TRBJ1-2; 12 bases are a match to TRBD1. In germline, CDR1 is MNHNY, CDR2 SVGAGI (reference sequence). V was pared by 2 bases and J by 6 bases, with 4 bases of the junction left unmatched. The CDR3 runs to 15 residues. In DNA, the CDR3 is TGTGCCAGCAGTTACCCGGGACAGGGGGCCCATGGCTACACCTTC. This sequence encodes CASSYPGQGAHGYTF.

This chain links TRBV20-1 with TRBJ2-5; 7 bases fit TRBD2. Germline V gives CDR1 DFQATT, CDR2 SNEGSKA (reference sequence). The CDR3 is made up of 17 amino acids. After removal of 5 bases from V and 2 bases from J, the junction contained 17 bases not matched to a gene. The CDR3 loop reads CSARPWTNGGKQETQYF. The CDR3 DNA is TGCAGTGCTCGACCCTGGACTAACGGGGGGAAGCAAGAGACCCAGTACTTC.

This clonotype turned up a few times. The genes are TRBV5-1 and TRBJ2-3; TRBD2 agrees at 8 bases. V lost 7 bases to trimming and J lost 0 bases; unmatched junction nucleotides: 10. The CDR3 contains 16 residues. Germline loops: CDR1 SGHRS, CDR2 YFSETQ. The CDR3 here is CASAPLSSGSTDTQYF. The CDR3 nucleotides read TGCGCCAGCGCACCACTATCTAGCGGGAGCACAGATACGCAGTATTTT. The full variable domain, its missing parts supplied by reference TRBV5-1 and TRBJ2-3, is KAGVTQTPRYLIKTRGQQVTLSCSPISGHRSVSWYQQTPGQGLQFLFEYFSETQRNKGNFPGRFSGRQFSNSRSEMNVSTLELGDSALYLCASAPLSSGSTDTQYFGPGTRLTVL.